This T cell receptor (beta chain) was recorded in a study of spatial heterogeneity in lung cancer. Study-wide background: In raw reads, more than 9.5 appearances on average were recorded for each unique TCR and UMI combination. Study-wide results and caveats: Counts of expanded alpha and beta TCRs within tumors tracked the tumor nonsynonymous mutation count. Regional and ubiquitous nonsynonymous mutations were tracked by counts of regional and ubiquitous expanded TCRs, respectively.

The time point denotes: sample taken at primary tumor resection. Some 72 TRACERx patients with early, untreated non-small cell lung cancer donated samples. Whole RNA from tumor, nontumor lung or frozen PBMC was sequenced unsorted. TCRdb called the 5' RACE reads again in MiXCR, with one record for every CDR3 protein. This table holds some 96,000 distinct CDR3 sequences, approximately 4% found once. The CDR3 has 18 amino acids. V was trimmed by 3 bases and J by 5 bases, leaving 25 bases between them. This clonotype appeared many times. Antigen specificity is unknown. The V call is TRBV12-3 or TRBV12-4, the J call TRBJ2-5; possible D gene TRBD2, 5 bases. This TCR came from a male donor with early-stage non-small cell lung cancer. Here the sequenced sample was lung tumor tissue, taken at surgery. CDR3 nucleotide sequence: TGTGCCAGCAGTTTTGGAGTTTCCATGCGTCGGGGTGCGGAGACCCAGTACTTC. It specifies CASSFGVSMRRGAETQYF.